These 30 T cell receptor beta chains were all obtained from the same sample, sequenced in a study of blood T cells in healthy people across ages. The authors ran a second PCR of 7 to 11 cycles using a sample-barcoded 5' primer and a J-beta primer mix. In TCRdb, the 5' RACE reads were re-called with MiXCR into one record per CDR3 protein. In the table there are approximately 700,000 distinct CDR3 sequences, about a third of which are singletons. The source material was blood. Receptors originate from a woman over 75 in good health.

This clonotype has just a few counts. The CDR3 nucleotides read TGTGCCAGTACTCACCGGGGGGCAGCCCTTAATTCACCCCTCCACTTT. Its translation is CASTHRGAALNSPLHF. The gene calls are TRBV19 and TRBJ1-6; D may be TRBD1 (6 bases). V lost 7 bases and J 6 bases, leaving 19 bases between the germline ends. Germline CDR1 is LNHDA and CDR2 is SQIVND (reference sequence). The CDR3 extends over 16 amino acids.

This clonotype was observed at least ten times. The rearrangement links TRBV7-3 to TRBJ2-3; 7 bases are shared with TRBD2. CDR1 SGHTA and CDR2 FQGTGA come from the germline V gene. CDR3 length: 15 amino acids. After removal of 3 bases from V and 4 bases from J, the junction contained 7 bases not matched to a gene. The chain's CDR3 is CASSFRAGVSDTQYF. CDR3 coding DNA: TGTGCCAGCAGCTTTCGGGCGGGGGTCTCAGATACGCAGTATTTT.

This clonotype appeared many times. The chain employs TRBV5-1 and TRBJ2-5; TRBD1 aligns across 8 bases. Germline CDR1 is SGHRS and CDR2 is YFSETQ. The length of the CDR3 is 15 residues. V was clipped by 4 bases and J by 1 base; unmatched bases: 6. The CDR3 loop reads CASSLTGERQETQYF. Written as DNA, the CDR3 is TGCGCCAGCAGCCTGACAGGGGAACGCCAAGAGACCCAGTACTTC.

There are a few counts of this clonotype. V is TRBV20-1 and J is TRBJ1-1, with D possibly matching TRBD1 (6 bases). The CDR3 totals 15 residues. Germline lookup yields CDR1 DFQATT and CDR2 SNEGSKA (reference sequence). V lost 0 bases and J lost 6, with 17 bases in between. CDR3 protein: CSARDSPGVFPEAFF. CDR3 bases: TGCAGTGCTAGAGATTCCCCAGGGGTATTCCCTGAAGCTTTCTTT.

This clonotype was detected many times. The chain combines TRBV29-1 with TRBJ1-2; 7 bases agree with TRBD1. The CDR3 covers 11 residues. Per the germline V gene, CDR1 is SQVTM and CDR2 is ANQGSEA. The V segment lost 1 base and the J segment 7 bases; nucleotides outside the gene matches: 0. In nucleotides, the CDR3 is TGCAGCGTTGAAGGACAGGGTGGCTACACCTTC. Its translation is CSVEGQGGYTF.

This clonotype was seen ten or more times. The genes are TRBV20-1 and TRBJ2-3, with 10 bases lining up with TRBD1. CDR3 length equals 14 residues. Losses at the gene ends were 7 bases for V and 3 bases for J; bases not matched to a gene: 7. Germline-derived CDR1 and CDR2 are DFQATT and SNEGSKA (reference sequence). CDR3 loop: CSVAGQGDTDTQYF. CDR3 DNA: TGCAGTGTAGCAGGACAGGGGGATACAGATACGCAGTATTTT.

This clonotype was counted between two and nine times. This sequence joins TRBV15 and TRBJ2-7; TRBD2 matches at 10 bases. The end of the DNA fits TRBJ2-5 better, so the J call may be wrong. The CDR3 runs to 18 residues. In germline, CDR1 is LNHNV, CDR2 YYDKDF (reference sequence). The CDR3, as DNA: TGTGCCACCAGCAGAGATTGGGGGCTAGCGGGAGCCCAAGAGACCCAGTACTTC. Translated, it gives CATSRDWGLAGAQETQYF.

This clonotype was observed a few times. The chain has TRBV21-1 and TRBJ1-2. TRBV21-1 is a recognized pseudogene. CDR3 length: 14 amino acids. The CDR3, as DNA: TGTGCCAGCAGCAAAGGATTACAAAACTATGGCTACACCTTC. Its protein is CASSKGLQNYGYTF.

This clonotype was detected many times. The chain combines TRBV7-9 with TRBJ1-5, with D maybe TRBD1 (6 bases). The CDR3 is 14 residues long. V lost 3 bases and J 7 bases, leaving 13 bases between the germline ends. Germline V gene sequence: CDR1 SEHNR, CDR2 FQNEAQ (reference sequence). The CDR3 spells CASSFARGGQPQHF. CDR3 nucleotides: TGTGCCAGCAGCTTTGCCAGGGGAGGACAGCCCCAGCATTTT.

V and J are TRBV19 and TRBJ1-5; no clear D gene. The V end lost 5 bases, the J end lost 2 bases, and 10 bases lay between the germline ends. The CDR3 loop spans 14 amino acids. The V gene's germline CDR1 is LNHDA and CDR2 SQIVND (reference sequence). CDR3 amino acids: CASSEGVGNQPQHF. CDR3 DNA: TGTGCCAGTAGTGAGGGCGTGGGCAATCAGCCCCAGCATTTT. Full variable domain (outside the CDR3, taken from reference TRBV19 and TRBJ1-5): DGGITQSPKYLFRKEGQNVTLSCEQNLNHDAMYWYRQDPGQGLRLIYYSQIVNDFQKGDIAEGYSVSREKKESFPLTVTSAQKNPTAFYLCASSEGVGNQPQHFGDGTRLSIL.

This chain links TRBV6-6 with TRBJ2-3; the D gene is possibly TRBD2 (6 bases). The germline V gene has CDR1 MNHNY and CDR2 SVGAGI (reference sequence). The CDR3 is made up of 17 amino acids. The V end lost 2 bases, the J end lost 6 bases, and 21 bases lay between the germline ends. For the CDR3, the DNA is TGTGCCAGCAGTTACAATCGGAGGGAATTGTCTGCTGATACGCAGTATTTT. Protein: CASSYNRRELSADTQYF.

The chain uses TRBV20-1 and TRBJ2-3, with TRBD2 matching over 9 bases. The CDR3 totals 15 residues. Germline V gene sequence: CDR1 DFQATT, CDR2 SNEGSKA (reference sequence). Trimming removed 3 bases from V and 4 bases from J; junction bases left unmatched: 8. CDR3 region: CSASDSGRGPDTQYF. The CDR3 DNA reads as TGCAGTGCTAGTGATAGCGGGAGAGGTCCAGATACGCAGTATTTT.

This chain joins TRBV5-1 and TRBJ1-4; D not certain. This CDR3 is built from 14 residues. Trimming left V 2 bases short and J 8 bases short, with 13 bases between. Germline CDR1 SGHRS, CDR2 YFSETQ. The CDR3 DNA is TGCGCCAGCAGCTTCCTCGGGGTCGAAGAAAAACTGTTTTTT. This gives the protein CASSFLGVEEKLFF.

The gene calls are TRBV10-3 and TRBJ2-7; 9 nucleotides align to TRBD2. The J call may be mistaken, given a closer DNA end match to TRBJ2-5. The germline gives CDR1 ENHRY, CDR2 SYGVKD. The CDR3 runs 16 residues. The chain's CDR3 is CAISESKGLAFQTQYF. For the CDR3, the DNA is TGTGCCATCAGTGAGTCGAAAGGACTAGCGTTTCAGACCCAGTACTTC.

This clonotype was counted many times. The V and J genes are TRBV5-1 and TRBJ2-1; possible D gene TRBD1, 6 bases. The CDR3 has 15 amino acids. Between the trimmed V and J ends, which lost 4 bases and 1 base, there was a span of 12 bases. Germline V gene lookup returns CDR1 SGHRS and CDR2 YFSETQ. Here the CDR3 reads CASSRTDSSYNEQFF. CDR3 DNA: TGCGCCAGCAGCCGGACAGATAGTTCCTACAATGAGCAGTTCTTC.

The genes are TRBV7-6 and TRBJ2-1; weak D call: TRBD1 (5 bases). The J call could be wrong; TRBJ2-7 is a better fit for the DNA end. The CDR3 is 17 amino acids. The germline V gene encodes CDR1 SGHVS and CDR2 FNYEAQ. This CDR3 reads CASSPSDKYDSYNEQYF. DNA for the CDR3: TGTGCCAGCAGCCCCTCCGACAAATACGACAGCTACAATGAGCAGTACTTC.

In this sample, this clonotype turned up many times. V gene TRBV10-3 combines with J gene TRBJ2-1; weak D call: TRBD2 (5 bases). V lost 10 bases and J lost 9, with 13 bases in between. The length of the CDR3 is 11 residues. Looked up from germline, CDR1 is ENHRY and CDR2 is SYGVKD. CDR3 bases: TGTGCCACTGGGAGTTTGAGTGAGCAGTTCTTC. It codes for CATGSLSEQFF.

The table lists this clonotype with many counts. The chain carries TRBV30 and TRBJ2-5; TRBD2 matches at 7 bases. There are 13 residues in the CDR3. The trim removed 1 base at V and 4 bases at J, leaving 3 bases unmatched. Germline loops: CDR1 GTSNPN, CDR2 SVGIG (reference sequence). The CDR3 protein is CAWSGTRSETQYF. In nucleotides, the CDR3 is TGTGCCTGGAGTGGGACTAGATCAGAGACCCAGTACTTC.

This clonotype turned up a few times. The J gene is TRBJ1-5, the V gene TRBV18, with TRBD1 identical over 7 bases. J gave up 9 bases and V 3 bases, and 20 bases lay outside the gene matches. CDR3 length: 18 residues. Per germline, CDR1 KGHSH and CDR2 LQKENI. CDR3 amino acids: CASSPTDFTTGMAGPQHF. CDR3 nucleotides: TGTGCCAGCTCACCTACCGACTTTACGACAGGGATGGCTGGGCCCCAGCATTTT. The variable domain in full, completed from reference TRBV18 and TRBJ1-5, reads NAGVMQNPRHLVRRRGQEARLRCSPMKGHSHVYWYRQLPEEGLKFMVYLQKENIIDESGMPKERFSAEFPKEGPSILRIQQVVRGDSAAYFCASSPTDFTTGMAGPQHFGDGTRLSIL.

This clonotype was observed many times. This chain links TRBV9 with TRBJ2-7, with D maybe TRBD1 (5 bases). Deletions cut 3 bases from V and 0 bases from J, with 13 bases between. Germline V lookup: CDR1 SGDLS, CDR2 YYNGEE. The CDR3 sequence is 15 residues long. CDR3 sequence (DNA): TGTGCCAGCAGCGGACAGTCTACACCCTCCTACGAGCAGTACTTC. It is translated as CASSGQSTPSYEQYF. Using reference TRBV9 and TRBJ2-7 for the parts outside the CDR3, the full variable domain is DSGVTQTPKHLITATGQRVTLRCSPRSGDLSVYWYQQSLDQGLQFLIQYYNGEERAKGNILERFSAQQFPDLHSELNLSSLELGDSALYFCASSGQSTPSYEQYFGPGTRLTVT.

This clonotype was recorded at least ten times. The rearrangement joins TRBV7-2 to TRBJ2-3; maybe TRBD2 (6 bases). V lost 5 bases, J lost 1 base, and 16 bases lay in between. The CDR3 has 16 amino acids. The germline CDR1 and CDR2 sequences are SGHTA and FQGNSA. Here the CDR3 DNA reads TGTGCCAGCAGCGCGAGACTAGATGCTGGCACAGATACGCAGTATTTT. Translated: CASSARLDAGTDTQYF.

This clonotype was seen at least ten times. The chain carries TRBV14 and TRBJ2-1; 11 bases map to TRBD2. Germline V gene lookup returns CDR1 SGHDN and CDR2 FVKESK. V lost 3 bases, J lost 1 base, and 8 bases stayed unmatched. The CDR3 extends over 18 amino acids. The CDR3 is CASSHPRGLAVSYNEQFF. CDR3 sequence (DNA): TGTGCCAGCAGCCACCCCAGGGGACTAGCGGTTTCCTACAATGAGCAGTTCTTC. The full variable domain, completed using reference TRBV14 and TRBJ2-1, is EAGVTQFPSHSVIEKGQTVTLRCDPISGHDNLYWYRRVMGKEIKFLLHFVKESKQDESGMPNNRFLAERTGGTYSTLKVQPAELEDSGVYFCASSHPRGLAVSYNEQFFGPGTRLTVL.

This clonotype was detected ten times or more. V gene TRBV4-2 combines with J gene TRBJ2-5; a weak D match, TRBD2 (5 bases). Trimming removed 1 base from V and 0 bases from J, with 9 bases in between. Per the germline V gene, CDR1 is LGHNA and CDR2 is YNFKEQ. The CDR3 consists of 15 residues. CDR3 residues: CASSQGTGDQETQYF. CDR3 DNA sequence: TGTGCCAGCAGCCAAGGTACCGGGGACCAAGAGACCCAGTACTTC.

Turning to this clonotype: One end of the junction does not line up with germline, which may come from a read error. This chain uses TRBV19 with TRBJ2-1; 13 positions match TRBD2. The germline V gene has CDR1 LNHDA and CDR2 SQIVND (reference sequence). The CDR3 totals 14 residues. As DNA, the CDR3 is TGTGCCAGTAGTAGGGGGACTAGCGGGAATGGGCAGTTCTTC. It codes for CASSRGTSGNGQFF.

The chain uses TRBV7-2 and TRBJ2-7; the D is unclear. Germline lookup yields CDR1 SGHTA and CDR2 FQGNSA. The length of the CDR3 is 14 residues. Trimming removed 3 bases at V and 7 bases at J, with 16 bases between. The CDR3, as DNA: TGTGCCAGCAGCTTCGACCGGGCCCCGTCGGAGCAGTACTTC. This gives the protein CASSFDRAPSEQYF.

As concerns this clonotype: A read error may be the cause here, since a much bigger clone is one base away. CDR3 in amino acids: CAWSVRLGGYNEQYF. CDR3 sequence (DNA): TGTGCCTGGAGTGTTCGACTAGGTGGTTACAATGAGCAGTACTTC. J is TRBJ2-1 and V is TRBV30, with a tentative D call TRBD2 (6 bases). Near its end, the DNA agrees better with TRBJ2-7, so the J call may be wrong. The germline V gene has CDR1 GTSNPN and CDR2 SVGIG (reference sequence). The length of the CDR3 is 15 residues.

About this clonotype: A read error may explain this, as a much larger clone is one base away. This sequence joins TRBV12-3 or TRBV12-4 and TRBJ2-3; D possibly matches TRBD1 or TRBD2 (6 bases each). Trimming stripped 4 bases from V and 2 bases from J, with 10 bases between. This CDR3 comprises 14 residues. This CDR3 reads CASSWRGHTDTQYF. CDR3 nucleotide sequence: TGTGCCAGCAGTTGGCGGGGACACACAGATACGCAGTATTTT.

The rearrangement uses TRBV29-1 and TRBJ2-5; D unresolved. CDR1 and CDR2 (germline): SQVTM, ANQGSEA. Trimming took 4 bases from V and 2 from J, leaving 5 bases between them. This CDR3 spans 11 amino acids. CDR3 nucleotides: TGCAGCGTTGGGAGTCAAGAGACCCAGTACTTC. Amino acid sequence: CSVGSQETQYF. The full variable domain, its missing parts supplied by reference TRBV29-1 and TRBJ2-5, is SAVISQKPSRDICQRGTSLTIQCQVDSQVTMMFWYRQQPGQSLTLIATANQGSEATYESGFVIDKFPISRPNLTFSTLTVSNMSPEDSSIYLCSVGSQETQYFGPGTRLLVL.

Comments on this clonotype: Since no conserved phenylalanine or tryptophan closes the CDR3, a read error is the likely cause. The genes are TRBV4-2 and TRBJ2-1; 11 positions match TRBD2. The germline CDR1 and CDR2 sequences are LGHNA and YNFKEQ. The junction had 8 bases not matched to a gene; V was cut back by 0 bases and J by 10 bases. The CDR3 consists of 16 residues. The CDR3 DNA follows: TGTGCCAGCAGCCAAGATCTAGCGGGGGGCTACTACGAGCAGTTCTTA. It is translated as CASSQDLAGGYYEQFL.

On this clonotype: One end of the junction fails to match germline, which may point to a read error. The chain joins TRBV28 to TRBJ1-2; weak D call: TRBD1 (6 bases). This CDR3 spans 14 amino acids. CDR1 MDHEN and CDR2 SYDVKM come from the germline V gene. CDR3 bases: TGTGCTAGCAGTTTAACAGGGTCGCCCTATGGCTACACCTTC. This sequence encodes CASSLTGSPYGYTF.